Sequencing of this TCR beta chain was carried out in a study of T cells in Graves' hyperthyroidism and ophthalmopathy. The study's findings and limits: Most clonotypes that expanded in the thyroid above 0.001 also showed up in blood. Onset of ophthalmopathy came a median 6.5 months after the model predicted it.

Researchers took RNA transcripts and amplified the TCR beta CDR3 regions from them. The TCR CDR3 was amplified in a first-round RT-PCR using the HTBI primer set. TCRdb analysed the multiplex PCR reads with MiXCR anew, one entry per CDR3 protein. The profile shows under 300,000 distinct CDR3 sequences, less than 30% of them singletons. This clonotype was recorded at least ten times. Its antigen is still unknown. Diagnosis relied on clinical symptoms, serum thyroxine and TRAb, thyroid ultrasound and orbital computed tomography. Fresh peripheral blood, about 9.6 ml, yielded the PBMCs. The germline V gene encodes CDR1 SEHNR and CDR2 FQNEAQ (reference sequence). V shed 3 bases and J shed 0 bases, with 11 bases lying between them. The length of the CDR3 is 15 residues.

The chain recombines TRBV7-9 with TRBJ1-1; D remains unclear. Sequences were obtained from blood. The clonotype originates from a man aged 35-49 years with Graves' hyperthyroidism that later progressed to Graves' ophthalmopathy. This CDR3 reads CASSFLTPLNTEAFF. The CDR3 DNA sequence: TGTGCCAGCAGCTTTCTGACACCGTTGAACACTGAAGCTTTCTTT.